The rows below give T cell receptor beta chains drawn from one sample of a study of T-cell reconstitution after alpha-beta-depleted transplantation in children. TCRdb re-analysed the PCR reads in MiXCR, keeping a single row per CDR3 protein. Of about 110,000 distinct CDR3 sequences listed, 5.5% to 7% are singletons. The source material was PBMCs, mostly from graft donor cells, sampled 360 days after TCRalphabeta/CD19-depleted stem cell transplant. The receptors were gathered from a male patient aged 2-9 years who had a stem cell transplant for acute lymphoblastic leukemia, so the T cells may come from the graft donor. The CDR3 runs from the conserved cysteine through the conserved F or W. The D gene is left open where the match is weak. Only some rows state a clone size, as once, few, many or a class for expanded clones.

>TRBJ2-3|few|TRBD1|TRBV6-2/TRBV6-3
TGTGCCACGGGACAGGGGGTCAGAGATACGCAGTATTTT
CATGQGVRDTQYF
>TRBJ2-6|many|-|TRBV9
TGTGCCAGCAGTCGATCCCAGAAAGGGGCCAACGTCCTGACTTTC
CASSRSQKGANVLTF
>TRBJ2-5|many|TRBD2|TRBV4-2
TGTGCCAGCAGCCATGTTTTAGCGGGAGAGACCCAGTACTTC
CASSHVLAGETQYF
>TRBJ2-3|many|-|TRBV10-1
TGCGCCAGCAGTGTCGGCCCCCGGACAAGCACAGATACGCAGTATTTT
CASSVGPRTSTDTQYF
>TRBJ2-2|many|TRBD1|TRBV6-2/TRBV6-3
TGTGCCAGCAGTTACAGGGGGCCCGAGGACACCGGGGAGCTGTTTTTT
CASSYRGPEDTGELFF
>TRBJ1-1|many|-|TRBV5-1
TGCGCCAGCAGCAGGCCGGGACGGATGAACACTGAAGCTTTCTTT
CASSRPGRMNTEAFF
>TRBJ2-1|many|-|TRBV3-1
TGTGCCAGCAGCCGTCCTAGGACGAATGAGCAGTTCTTC
CASSRPRTNEQFF
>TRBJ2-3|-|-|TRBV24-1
TGTGCCACCCCACGGCCATCCACAGATACGCAGTATTTT
CATPRPSTDTQYF
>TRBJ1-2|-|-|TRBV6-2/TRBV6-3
TGTGCCAGCAGTTACGGGGGCGCGGGGTATGGCTACACCTTC
CASSYGGAGYGYTF
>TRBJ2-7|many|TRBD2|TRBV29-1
TGCAGCGTCTACACCGGGACTAGCTACGAGCAGTACTTC
CSVYTGTSYEQYF
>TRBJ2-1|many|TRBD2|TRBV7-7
TGTGCTAGCAGCTTAGGACCTAGCGGGAGCAATGAGCAGTTCTTC
CASSLGPSGSNEQFF
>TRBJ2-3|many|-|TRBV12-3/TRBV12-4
TGTGCCAGCAGTTTGTCACAGGCCGCCCGAGATACGCAGTATTTT
CASSLSQAARDTQYF
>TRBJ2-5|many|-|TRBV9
TGTGCCAGCAGCGTAGTAGGCGGGAAGGTTGAGACCCAGTACTTC
CASSVVGGKVETQYF
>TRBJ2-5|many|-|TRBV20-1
TGCAGTGCTAGAGAGAGGCCCCGTTATGAGACCCAGTACTTC
CSARERPRYETQYF
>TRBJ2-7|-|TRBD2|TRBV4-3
TGCGCCAGCAGCCAAGATCAGGGACTAGCGGGAGACCCCTACGAGCAGTACTTC
CASSQDQGLAGDPYEQYF
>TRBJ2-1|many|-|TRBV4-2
TGTGCCAGCAGCCAAGATTCGCACAGCGGGCGGGTCTCCTACAATGAGCAGTTCTTC
CASSQDSHSGRVSYNEQFF
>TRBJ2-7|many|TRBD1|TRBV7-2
TGTGCCAGCAGCTCTTGGGGACAGGGTCCGTACGAGCAGTACTTC
CASSSWGQGPYEQYF
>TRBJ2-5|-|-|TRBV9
TGTGCCAGCAGCGTAGGTACTATCCCCCAAGAGACCCAGTACTTC
CASSVGTIPQETQYF
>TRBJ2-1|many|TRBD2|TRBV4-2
TGTGCCAGCAGCTCCGGCACTAGCGGGAGTAATGAGCAGTTCTTC
CASSSGTSGSNEQFF
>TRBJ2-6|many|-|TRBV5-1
TGCGCCAGCAGCTTAGGCGGACGCTCTGGGGCCAACGTCCTGACTTTC
CASSLGGRSGANVLTF
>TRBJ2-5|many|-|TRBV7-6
TGTGCCAGCAGCTTTAGGGCTGGGCCGCAAGAGACCCAGTACTTC
CASSFRAGPQETQYF
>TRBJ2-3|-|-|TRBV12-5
TGTGCTAGTGGTTTGCTGGGACAAGATACGCAGTATTTT
CASGLLGQDTQYF
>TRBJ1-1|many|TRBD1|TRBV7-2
TGTGCCAGCAGAGGACAGGTACGAAACACTGAAGCTTTCTTT
CASRGQVRNTEAFF
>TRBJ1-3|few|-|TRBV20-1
TGCAGTGCTAGAGTCCCCGACAGATCGGGAACTGGAAACACCATATATTTT
CSARVPDRSGTGNTIYF
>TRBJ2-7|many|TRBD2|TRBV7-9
TGTGCCAGCAGCTCCGCCGGGACTAGGGGCTACGAGCAGTACTTC
CASSSAGTRGYEQYF
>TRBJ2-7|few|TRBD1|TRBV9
TGTGCCAGCAGCGTAGGGGACAGGGTGTCCTACGAGCAGTACTTC
CASSVGDRVSYEQYF
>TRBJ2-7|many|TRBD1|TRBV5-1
TGCGCCAGCAGCTTGGGGGGACAGGGTAGCTACGAGCAGTACTTC
CASSLGGQGSYEQYF
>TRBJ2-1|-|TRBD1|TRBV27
TGTGCCAGCAGTTTATCGAAGAGACAGGGTCCCTACAATGAGCAGTTCTTC
CASSLSKRQGPYNEQFF
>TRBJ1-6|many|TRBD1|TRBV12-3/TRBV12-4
TGTGCCAGCAGTCCTTGGGACAGGGCAGGGGATTCACCCCTCCACTTT
CASSPWDRAGDSPLHF
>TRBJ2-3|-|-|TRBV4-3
TGCGCCAGCAGCAAGCGCGGTAGCGCAGATACGCAGTATTTT
CASSKRGSADTQYF